This is a list of T cell receptor beta chains from one sample in a study of T cell changes during pregnancy in multiple sclerosis. The table came from immunoSEQ multiplex PCR; TCRdb's copy has only in-frame clones and leaves some out. The repertoire consists of approximately 46,000 clones, with 80% to 90% occurring once and the leading ten covering 8.3%. Sequenced here: CD8+ T cells from peripheral blood mononuclear cells, sampled in the second trimester of pregnancy. Receptors originate from a female donor with multiple sclerosis, enrolled in a pregnancy study. The CDR3 runs from the conserved cysteine through the conserved F or W. The order of the fields is J gene, D gene, V gene, clone size, CDR3 DNA, CDR3 protein. A D gene is named only where the DNA matches it firmly. Not all rows give a size; the values are once, few, many and, for expanded clones, a class.

TRBJ1-2 TRBD1 TRBV6-5 . TGTGCCAGCAGTTGGGCAGGGGGCGCGTTTGGCTACACCTTC CASSWAGGAFGYTF
TRBJ2-3 . TRBV5-1 . TGCGCCAGCAGGAGAAAACAGGGCTTTAGCACAGATACGCAGTATTTT CASRRKQGFSTDTQYF
TRBJ1-5 . TRBV19 . TGTGCCAGTAGTATTACCTCGGGGGAGGAAAGCAATCAGCCCCAGCATTTT CASSITSGEESNQPQHF
TRBJ2-5 . TRBV27 . TGTGCCAGCAGTTTTCGAGAGACCCAGTACTTC CASSFRETQYF
TRBJ1-2 . TRBV6-7 . TGTGCCAGCAGTTCTCGGGAGGATGGCTACACCTTC CASSSREDGYTF
TRBJ1-1 . TRBV9 once TGTGCCAGCAGCGCGGGGTCGAACACTGAAGCTTTCTTT CASSAGSNTEAFF
TRBJ2-7 TRBD1 TRBV5-6 . TGTGCCAGCAGCGGACAGGGCTACGAGCAGTACTTC CASSGQGYEQYF
TRBJ2-1 TRBD2 TRBV9 . TGTGCCAGCAGCGTAGGGGGCCTAGCGGGGTCCTACAATGAGCAGTTCTTC CASSVGGLAGSYNEQFF
TRBJ2-7 . TRBV19 . TGTGCCACCCGGGCATCCCTCGCGGGGGAGCAGTACTTC CATRASLAGEQYF
TRBJ2-7 TRBD1 TRBV27 once TGTGCCAGCAGCCGCACCGGGACAGAGTCTTACGAGCAGTACTTC CASSRTGTESYEQYF
TRBJ2-7 . TRBV2 . TGTGCCAGCAGTGACCCGGGGTCCTACGAGCAGTACTTC CASSDPGSYEQYF
TRBJ2-3 . TRBV7-9 . TGTGCCAGCAGCTTAGGGAATAGACTTGGTACGCAGTATTTT CASSLGNRLGTQYF
TRBJ1-1 . TRBV4-2 once TGTGCCAGCAGCCAATTTCAGGATCGGAACACTGAAGCTTTCTTT CASSQFQDRNTEAFF
TRBJ1-5 . TRBV4-1 . TGCGCCAGCAGCCAAGATTGGGCTGGTCAGCCCCAGCATTTT CASSQDWAGQPQHF
TRBJ1-2 TRBD1 TRBV27 . TGTGCCACGCATAAGACAGGGTTCGACTATGGCTACACCTTC CATHKTGFDYGYTF
TRBJ2-3 TRBD2 TRBV27 . TGTGCCAGCAGTTTACTAGCGGCAAACACAGATACGCAGTATTTT CASSLLAANTDTQYF
TRBJ1-1 . TRBV28 few TGTGCCAGCAGAGAGGGCCCTGAAGCTTTCTTT CASREGPEAFF
TRBJ1-2 . TRBV21-1 . TGTGCCAGCGGAGGAGACGGTCCTAACTATGGCTACACCTTC CASGGDGPNYGYTF
TRBJ2-2 TRBD1 TRBV9 . TGTGCCAGCAGCGTAGTGGACAGGGGAACCGGGGAGCTGTTTTTT CASSVVDRGTGELFF
TRBJ1-1 . TRBV2 few TGTGCCAGCAGCTTTCTCGGCGGGGTGAACACTGAAGCTTTCTTT CASSFLGGVNTEAFF
TRBJ1-4 . TRBV5-6 . TGTGCCAGCAGCTTCGGGGGGGAATGGGCAAAACTGTTTTTT CASSFGGEWAKLFF
TRBJ2-7 . TRBV19 . TGTGCCAGTAGTATCGGGGTAGGCTACGAGCAGTACTTC CASSIGVGYEQYF
TRBJ2-1 TRBD2 TRBV15 . TGTGCCACCAGCAGAGATCAGAGCGGGAATTGGTATGAGCAGTTCTTC CATSRDQSGNWYEQFF
TRBJ2-7 TRBD1 TRBV13 . TGTGCCAGCAGCCCCCGGGACAGCCCCTACGAGCAGTACTTC CASSPRDSPYEQYF
TRBJ2-1 . TRBV11-2 . TGTGCCAGCACCCAAGAAGGGGGGGGGCCGGTTGAGCAGTTCTTC CASTQEGGGPVEQFF
TRBJ2-1 . TRBV27 . TGTGCCAGCAGTTTAAGCCTTATGGTTTACAATGAGCAGTTCTTC CASSLSLMVYNEQFF
TRBJ2-3 TRBD1 TRBV9 . TGTGCCAGCAGCACCCATAGTCGGACAGGGGGCCTCGATACGCAGTATTTT CASSTHSRTGGLDTQYF
TRBJ2-3 TRBD1 TRBV5-4 . TGTGCCACACAAACAGGGGCCCTAAATGTTGATGATACGCAGTATTTT CATQTGALNVDDTQYF
TRBJ2-3 TRBD1 TRBV28 . TGTGCCAGCACCGCCGAACAGGGGGCGGTTGCCGATACGCAGTATTTT CASTAEQGAVADTQYF
TRBJ1-1 . TRBV5-6 . TGTGCCAGCCGTGGGGGGAGCACTGAAGCTTTCTTT CASRGGSTEAFF